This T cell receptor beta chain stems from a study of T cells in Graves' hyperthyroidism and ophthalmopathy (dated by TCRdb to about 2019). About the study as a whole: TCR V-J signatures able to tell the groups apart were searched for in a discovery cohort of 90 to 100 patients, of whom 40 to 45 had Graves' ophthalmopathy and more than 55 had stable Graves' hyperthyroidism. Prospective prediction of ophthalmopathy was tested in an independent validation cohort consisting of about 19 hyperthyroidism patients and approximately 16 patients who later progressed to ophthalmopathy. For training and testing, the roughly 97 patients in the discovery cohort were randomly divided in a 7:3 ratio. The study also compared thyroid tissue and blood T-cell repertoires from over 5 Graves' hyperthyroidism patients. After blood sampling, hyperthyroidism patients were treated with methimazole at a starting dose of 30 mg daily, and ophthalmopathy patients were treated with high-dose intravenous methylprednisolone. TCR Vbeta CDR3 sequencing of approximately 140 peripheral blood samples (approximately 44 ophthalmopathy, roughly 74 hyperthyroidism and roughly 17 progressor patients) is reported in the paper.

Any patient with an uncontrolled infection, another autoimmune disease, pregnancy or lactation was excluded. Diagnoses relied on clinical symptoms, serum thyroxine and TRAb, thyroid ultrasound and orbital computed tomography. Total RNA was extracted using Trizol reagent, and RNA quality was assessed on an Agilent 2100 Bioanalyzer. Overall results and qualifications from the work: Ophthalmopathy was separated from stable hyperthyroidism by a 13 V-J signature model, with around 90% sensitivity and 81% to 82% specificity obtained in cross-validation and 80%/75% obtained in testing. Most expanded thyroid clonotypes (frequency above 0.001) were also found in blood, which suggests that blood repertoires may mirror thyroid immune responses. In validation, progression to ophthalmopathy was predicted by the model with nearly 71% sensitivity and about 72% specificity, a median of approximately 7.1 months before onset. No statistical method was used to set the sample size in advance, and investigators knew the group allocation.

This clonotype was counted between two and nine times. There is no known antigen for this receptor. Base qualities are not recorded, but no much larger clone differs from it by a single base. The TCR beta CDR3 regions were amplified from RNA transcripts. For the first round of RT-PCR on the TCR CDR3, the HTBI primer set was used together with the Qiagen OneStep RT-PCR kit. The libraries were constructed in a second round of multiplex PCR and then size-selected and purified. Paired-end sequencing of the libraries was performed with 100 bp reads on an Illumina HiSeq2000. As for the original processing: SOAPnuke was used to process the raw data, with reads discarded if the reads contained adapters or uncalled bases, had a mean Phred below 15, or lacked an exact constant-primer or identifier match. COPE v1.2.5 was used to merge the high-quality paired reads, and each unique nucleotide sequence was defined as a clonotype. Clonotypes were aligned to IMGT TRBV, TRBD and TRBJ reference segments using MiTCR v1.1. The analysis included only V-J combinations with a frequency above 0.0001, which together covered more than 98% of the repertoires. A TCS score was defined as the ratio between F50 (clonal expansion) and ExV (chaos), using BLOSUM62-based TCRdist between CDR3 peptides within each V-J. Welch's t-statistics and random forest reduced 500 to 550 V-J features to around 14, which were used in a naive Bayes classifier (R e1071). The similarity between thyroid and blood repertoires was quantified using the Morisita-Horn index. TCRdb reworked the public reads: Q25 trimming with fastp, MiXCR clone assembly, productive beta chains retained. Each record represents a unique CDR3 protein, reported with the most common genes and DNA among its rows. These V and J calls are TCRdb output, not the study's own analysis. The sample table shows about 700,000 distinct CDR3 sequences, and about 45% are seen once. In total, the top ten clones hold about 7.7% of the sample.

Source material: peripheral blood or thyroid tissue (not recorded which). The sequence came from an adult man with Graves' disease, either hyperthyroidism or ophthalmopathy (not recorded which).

DNA sequence: TGTGCCAGCAGCAACCCATACGACAGGGTAGGGGAAAAACTGTTTTTT. This encodes CASSNPYDRVGEKLFF. The V gene is TRBV7-3 and the J gene is TRBJ1-4, with TRBD1 matching 7 junction bases. From a lookup of the germline V gene, CDR1 and CDR2 are SGHTA and FQGTGA. The CDR3 goes from the cysteine to the phenylalanine over 16 residues. Of the read, only the CDR3 DNA is kept; its 48 bases are in frame from base 1. V loses 5 bases at its end and J loses 8 bases; junction bases beyond the gene matches: 14.